Below, one T cell receptor beta chain is given with its context. The antigen remains undetermined. Profiling relied on immunoSEQ multiplex PCR, and the TCRdb table lists in-frame clones only, not all of them. This table holds about 110,000 clones, 87% found once. Second-dose timings of about 4 or about 12 weeks were pooled. The germline V gene has CDR1 PRHDT and CDR2 FYEKMQ (reference sequence). V was cut by 10 bases and J by 0 bases, with 16 bases left in between. The CDR3 is 14 residues long. This entry comes from a study of T cell responses to AZD1222 COVID-19 vaccine. General study findings and limits: Nearly half of unique spike-specific TCRs reportedly avoided B.1.351 and B.1.1.7 mutated regions.

The sample here was peripheral blood, taken 28 days after the second AZD1222 dose. This chain links TRBV13 with TRBJ2-7; no definite D call. The clonotype comes from an adult who received the AZD1222 COVID-19 vaccine. CDR3 bases: TGTGCCACCAACTCGGGTCAAAACTCCTACGAGCAGTACTTC. This translates into CATNSGQNSYEQYF. The full variable domain, its missing parts supplied by reference TRBV13 and TRBJ2-7, is AAGVIQSPRHLIKEKRETATLKCYPIPRHDTVYWYQQGPGQDPQFLISFYEKMQSDKGSIPDRFSAQQFSDYHSELNMSSLELGDSALYFCATNSGQNSYEQYFGPGTRLTVT.